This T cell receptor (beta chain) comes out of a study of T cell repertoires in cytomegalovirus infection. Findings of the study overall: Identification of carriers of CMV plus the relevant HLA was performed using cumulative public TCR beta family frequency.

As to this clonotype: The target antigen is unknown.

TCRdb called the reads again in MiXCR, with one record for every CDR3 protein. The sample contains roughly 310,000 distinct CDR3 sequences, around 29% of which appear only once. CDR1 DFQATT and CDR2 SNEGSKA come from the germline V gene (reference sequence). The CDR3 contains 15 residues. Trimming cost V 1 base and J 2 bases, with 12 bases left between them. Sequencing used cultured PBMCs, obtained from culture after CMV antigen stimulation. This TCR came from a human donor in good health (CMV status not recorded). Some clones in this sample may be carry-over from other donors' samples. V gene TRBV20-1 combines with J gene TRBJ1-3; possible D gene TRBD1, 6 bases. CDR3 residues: CSARAYREPGNTIYF. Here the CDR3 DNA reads TGCAGTGCTAGAGCCTACAGGGAACCTGGAAACACCATATATTTT.